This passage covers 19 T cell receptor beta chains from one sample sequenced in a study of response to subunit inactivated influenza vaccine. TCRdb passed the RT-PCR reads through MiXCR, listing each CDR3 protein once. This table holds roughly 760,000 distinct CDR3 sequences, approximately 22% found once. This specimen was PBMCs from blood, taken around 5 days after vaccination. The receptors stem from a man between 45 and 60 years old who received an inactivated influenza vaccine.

CDR3 in amino acids: CASSRDTTTNEKLFF. The CDR3 DNA sequence: TGTGCCAGCTCACGAGACACCACAACTAATGAAAAACTGTTTTTT. The gene calls are TRBV18 and TRBJ1-4; D gene unclear. Trimming shortened V by 4 bases and J by 0 bases, and 9 bases separated the two germline ends. The length of the CDR3 is 15 residues. The germline CDR1 and CDR2 sequences are KGHSH and LQKENI.

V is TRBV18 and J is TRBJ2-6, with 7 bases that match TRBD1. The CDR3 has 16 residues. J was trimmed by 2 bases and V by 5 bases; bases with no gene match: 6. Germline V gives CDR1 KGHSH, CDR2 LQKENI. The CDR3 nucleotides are TGTGCCAGCTCAGGGACAGCCCTGGCTGGGGCCAACGTCCTGACTTTC. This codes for CASSGTALAGANVLTF.

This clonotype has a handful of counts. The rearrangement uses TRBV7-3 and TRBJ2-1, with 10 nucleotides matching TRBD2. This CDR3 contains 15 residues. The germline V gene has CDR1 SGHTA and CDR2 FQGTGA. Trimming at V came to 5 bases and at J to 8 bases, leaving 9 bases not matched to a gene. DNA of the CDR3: TGTGCCAGCAGCGCAATAGCGGGAGGTCTCTATGAGCAGTTCTTC. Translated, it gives CASSAIAGGLYEQFF.

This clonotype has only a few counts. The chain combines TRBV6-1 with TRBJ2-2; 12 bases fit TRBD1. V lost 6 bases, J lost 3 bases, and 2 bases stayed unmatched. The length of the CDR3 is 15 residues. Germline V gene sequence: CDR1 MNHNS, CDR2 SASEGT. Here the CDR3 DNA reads TGTGCCAGCAGGGGACAGGGGGCAGACACCGGGGAGCTGTTTTTT. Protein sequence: CASRGQGADTGELFF.

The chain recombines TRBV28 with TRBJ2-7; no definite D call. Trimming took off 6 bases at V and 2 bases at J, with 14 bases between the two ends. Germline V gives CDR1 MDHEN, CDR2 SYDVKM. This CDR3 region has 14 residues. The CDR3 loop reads CASSPPSDAYEQYF. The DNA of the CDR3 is TGTGCCAGCAGCCCCCCCTCAGATGCCTACGAGCAGTACTTC. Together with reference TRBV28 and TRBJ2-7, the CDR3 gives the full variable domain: DVKVTQSSRYLVKRTGEKVFLECVQDMDHENMFWYRQDPGLGLRLIYFSYDVKMKEKGDIPEGYSVSREKKERFSLILESASTNQTSMYLCASSPPSDAYEQYFGPGTRLTVT.

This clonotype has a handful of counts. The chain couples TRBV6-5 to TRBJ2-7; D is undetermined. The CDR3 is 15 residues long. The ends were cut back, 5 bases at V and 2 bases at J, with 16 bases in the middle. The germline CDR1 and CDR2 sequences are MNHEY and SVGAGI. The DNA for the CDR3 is TGTGCCAGCAGTCCCTCGCGGTGGGAAGCCTACGAGCAGTACTTC. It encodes CASSPSRWEAYEQYF.

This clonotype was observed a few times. The CDR3 sequence: CASSPLMGYGYTF. In DNA form, the CDR3 reads TGTGCCAGCAGCCCGTTAATGGGCTATGGCTACACCTTC. The gene calls are TRBV5-5 and TRBJ1-2; D is unresolved. The germline V gene has CDR1 SGHKS and CDR2 YYEKEE (reference sequence). This CDR3 contains 13 residues. Trimming stripped 4 bases from V and 4 bases from J, with 11 bases between.

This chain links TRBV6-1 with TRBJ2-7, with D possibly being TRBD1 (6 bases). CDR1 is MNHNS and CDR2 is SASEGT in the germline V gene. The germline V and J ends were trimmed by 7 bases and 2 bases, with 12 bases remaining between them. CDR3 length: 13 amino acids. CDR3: CASNRDIPYEQYF. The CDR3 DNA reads TGTGCCAGCAATCGGGACATACCCTACGAGCAGTACTTC.

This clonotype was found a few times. This chain's CDR3 is CASSLERGTMSYEQYF. The CDR3 region has the DNA TGTGCCAGCAGCTTGGAGAGGGGTACAATGTCCTACGAGCAGTACTTC. The chain carries TRBV5-6 and TRBJ2-7, with D perhaps assigned TRBD1 or TRBD2 (5 bases each). Germline values: CDR1 SGHDT, CDR2 YYEEEE. Trimming pared 0 bases from V and 1 base from J, leaving 14 bases between. This CDR3 spans 16 amino acids.

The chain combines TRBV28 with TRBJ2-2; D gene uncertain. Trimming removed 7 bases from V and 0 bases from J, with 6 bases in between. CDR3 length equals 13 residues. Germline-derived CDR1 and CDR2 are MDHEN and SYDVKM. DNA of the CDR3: TGTGCCAGCATTACTCCGAACACCGGGGAGCTGTTTTTT. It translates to CASITPNTGELFF.

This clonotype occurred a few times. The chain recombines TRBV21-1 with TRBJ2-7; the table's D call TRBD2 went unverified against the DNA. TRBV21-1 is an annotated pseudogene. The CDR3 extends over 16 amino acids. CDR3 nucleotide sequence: TGTGCCAGCAGCAAAGAGGGTAGCGGGAGCGGCTACGAGCAGTACTTC. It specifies CASSKEGSGSGYEQYF.

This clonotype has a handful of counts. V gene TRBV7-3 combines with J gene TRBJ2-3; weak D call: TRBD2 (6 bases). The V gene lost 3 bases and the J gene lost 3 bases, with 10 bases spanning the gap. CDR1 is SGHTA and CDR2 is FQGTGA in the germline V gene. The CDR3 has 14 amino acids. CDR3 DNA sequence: TGTGCCAGCAGCTTTGGCGGGAAGACAGATACGCAGTATTTT. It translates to CASSFGGKTDTQYF. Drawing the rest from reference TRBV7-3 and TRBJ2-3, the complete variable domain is GAGVSQTPSNKVTEKGKYVELRCDPISGHTALYWYRQSLGQGPEFLIYFQGTGAADDSGLPNDRFFAVRPEGSVSTLKIQRTERGDSAVYLCASSFGGKTDTQYFGPGTRLTVL.

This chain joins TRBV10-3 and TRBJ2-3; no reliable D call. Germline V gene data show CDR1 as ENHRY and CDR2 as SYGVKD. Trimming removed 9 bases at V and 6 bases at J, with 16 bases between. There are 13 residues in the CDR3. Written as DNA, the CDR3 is TGTGCCATTCGCCGACCGGTTCCTGATACGCAGTATTTT. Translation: CAIRRPVPDTQYF.

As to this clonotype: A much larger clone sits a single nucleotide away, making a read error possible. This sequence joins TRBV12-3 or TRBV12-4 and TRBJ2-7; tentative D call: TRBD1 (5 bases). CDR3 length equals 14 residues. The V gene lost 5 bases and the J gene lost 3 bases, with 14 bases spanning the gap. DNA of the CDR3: TGTGCCAGCAGTCAACAGGATCGGCTCTACGAGCAGTACTTC. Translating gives CASSQQDRLYEQYF.

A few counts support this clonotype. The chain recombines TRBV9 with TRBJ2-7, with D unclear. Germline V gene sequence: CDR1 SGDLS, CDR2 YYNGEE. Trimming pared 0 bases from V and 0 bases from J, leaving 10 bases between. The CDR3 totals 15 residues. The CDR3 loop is CASSVGQASSYEQYF. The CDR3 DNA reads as TGTGCCAGCAGCGTAGGCCAGGCGAGCTCCTACGAGCAGTACTTC. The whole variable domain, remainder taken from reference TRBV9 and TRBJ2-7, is DSGVTQTPKHLITATGQRVTLRCSPRSGDLSVYWYQQSLDQGLQFLIQYYNGEERAKGNILERFSAQQFPDLHSELNLSSLELGDSALYFCASSVGQASSYEQYFGPGTRLTVT.

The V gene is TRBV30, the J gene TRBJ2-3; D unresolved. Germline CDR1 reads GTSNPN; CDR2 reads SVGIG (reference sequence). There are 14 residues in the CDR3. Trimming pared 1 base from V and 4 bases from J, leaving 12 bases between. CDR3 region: CAWSDGVAADTQYF. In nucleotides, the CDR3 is TGTGCCTGGAGTGATGGGGTAGCCGCAGATACGCAGTATTTT.

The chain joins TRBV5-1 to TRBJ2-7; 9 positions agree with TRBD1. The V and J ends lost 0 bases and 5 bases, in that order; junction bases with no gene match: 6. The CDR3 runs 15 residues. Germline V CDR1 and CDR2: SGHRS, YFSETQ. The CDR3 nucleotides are TGCGCCAGCAGCTTGGCCTCGGACAGGGGTAACGAGCAGTACTTC. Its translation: CASSLASDRGNEQYF.

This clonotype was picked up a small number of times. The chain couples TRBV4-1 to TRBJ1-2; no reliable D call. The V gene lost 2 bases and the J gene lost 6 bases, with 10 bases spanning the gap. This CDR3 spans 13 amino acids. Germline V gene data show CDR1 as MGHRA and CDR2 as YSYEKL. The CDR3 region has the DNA TGCGCCAGCAGCCAACACGACGGTAATGGCTACACCTTC. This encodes CASSQHDGNGYTF.

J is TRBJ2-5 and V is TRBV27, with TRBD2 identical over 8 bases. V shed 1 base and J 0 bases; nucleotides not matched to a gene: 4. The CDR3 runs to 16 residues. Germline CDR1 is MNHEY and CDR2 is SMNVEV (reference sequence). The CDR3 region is CASSLWSSGYQETQYF. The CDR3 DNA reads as TGTGCCAGCAGTTTATGGTCTAGCGGGTACCAAGAGACCCAGTACTTC.